Listed below are T cell receptor beta chains from one sample, sequenced in a study of T cell clones after liver transplantation. Profiling relied on immunoSEQ multiplex PCR, and the TCRdb table lists in-frame clones only, not all of them. The sample has more than 95,000 clones; approximately 90% are singletons. Sequencing used CD4+ T cells from blood, obtained 12 months after liver transplant. All receptors come from a human patient who received a liver transplant. Some T cells may be the graft donor's. Each CDR3 is given without its conserved first and last residue. D genes are given only for firm matches. Rows give clone size only sometimes, using once, few, many, or a class for an expanded clone.

ASSSHSSRDRAYEQY	TRBV27	TRBJ2-7	TRBD1	.
ASSQDAVGGSADTQY	TRBV4-1	TRBJ2-3	.	.
ATSRSGQSSYNEQF	TRBV15	TRBJ2-1	.	.
ASSQPSRLDTTDTQY	TRBV23-1	TRBJ2-3	.	.
ASSWGPEGGEQY	TRBV5-1	TRBJ2-7	.	.
ASSQDQNAGELF	TRBV4-2	TRBJ2-2	.	.
ASSSGLYNEQF	TRBV28	TRBJ2-1	.	.
ASSFPVGLRSETQY	TRBV28	TRBJ2-5	.	.
AWSGGQGGTDTQY	TRBV30	TRBJ2-3	TRBD1	.
ASSPTSGRVGETQY	TRBV19	TRBJ2-5	TRBD2	.
ASSQELQGSGNTIY	TRBV4-3	TRBJ1-3	.	.
ASSLGAGVPRSGNTIY	TRBV7-9	TRBJ1-3	.	.
ASSPGSGLNAEAF	TRBV4-1	TRBJ1-1	.	.
ASRLLGGQGAGELF	TRBV12-2	TRBJ2-2	.	.
SGNRGSQETQY	TRBV29-1	TRBJ2-5	TRBD1	.
ASSLTSGTDTQY	TRBV5-4	TRBJ2-3	TRBD2	.
AWSMATRQGVEYEQY	TRBV30	TRBJ2-7	.	once
ASSKSREETQY	TRBV18	TRBJ2-5	.	.
SVEVGLAGFTDTQY	TRBV29-1	TRBJ2-3	TRBD2	.
ASSHTGELF	TRBV10-2	TRBJ2-2	.	.
ASSPPIPGGDNEKLF	TRBV27	TRBJ1-4	.	once
ASSVRLAGVYNEQF	TRBV2	TRBJ2-1	TRBD2	.
ATDPTSTDTQY	TRBV28	TRBJ2-3	.	.
ASGLGIGQYNEQF	TRBV11-3	TRBJ2-1	.	once
ASSLSSGRADEQY	TRBV11-3	TRBJ2-7	TRBD2	.
ASSQGRLAGGEQY	TRBV4-1	TRBJ2-7	TRBD2	.
AITSQGGVNEQY	TRBV10-3	TRBJ2-7	TRBD2	once
ASSPDRDRQHGELF	TRBV18	TRBJ2-2	TRBD1	.
ASSLKGTTGHNEQF	TRBV5-1	TRBJ2-1	TRBD2	.
ASSQFRLGNTGELF	TRBV5-1	TRBJ2-2	.	.
ASSYGTSGQETQY	TRBV28	TRBJ2-5	TRBD2	.
ASSQAGGSYEQY	TRBV11-3	TRBJ2-7	TRBD2	many
ASSGDRSSYNEQF	TRBV5-1	TRBJ2-1	TRBD1	.
ASSLGPEGGLYGYT	TRBV7-6	TRBJ1-2	.	.
ASSSGQEETQY	TRBV5-4	TRBJ2-5	.	.
ASSLALGTGELF	TRBV7-2	TRBJ2-2	.	.
ASSFGALRGHEQY	TRBV11-3	TRBJ2-7	.	once
ASSLPRGSGGLTDTQY	TRBV5-6	TRBJ2-3	TRBD2	.
ASSLAAERPEANYGYT	TRBV11-3	TRBJ1-2	.	.
ASREGQGLLNEQF	TRBV19	TRBJ2-1	TRBD1	.
ASSSTSGSVGELF	TRBV19	TRBJ2-2	TRBD2	.
ASSLGQVPYEQY	TRBV28	TRBJ2-7	TRBD1	.
ASSQSGQNFYGYT	TRBV4-1	TRBJ1-2	.	.
ASRPRSGGSYNEQF	TRBV19	TRBJ2-1	TRBD2	.
ATRSSGNPEQF	TRBV15	TRBJ2-1	.	.
ASSRTAQWLELF	TRBV11-3	TRBJ2-2	.	.
ATSRVSPDNEQF	TRBV15	TRBJ2-1	.	.